A selection of T cell receptor beta chains follows, all from one sample in a study of blood T cell repertoires in COVID-19. Repertoires were generated with immunoSEQ multiplex PCR, while TCRdb's copy carries only in-frame clones and drops some. This sample yields under 100,000 clones, of which 80% are seen a single time; about 11% belongs to the top ten. The sample taken for sequencing was peripheral blood. The receptors were sampled from a middle-aged woman with active or convalescent COVID-19. The CDR3 runs from the conserved cysteine through the conserved F or W. The order of the fields is J gene, D gene, V gene, clone size, CDR3 protein, CDR3 DNA. D genes are given only for firm matches. Not every row has a clone size; where given, it reads once, few, many or a size class.

j_gene: TRBJ2-1; d_gene: TRBD1; v_gene: TRBV14; abundance: .; CDR3aa: CASSLAVNSRGPLFF; CDR3nt: TGTGCCAGCAGCCTAGCGGTGAATAGCAGGGGGCCTCTGTTCTTC
j_gene: TRBJ2-6; d_gene: TRBD1; v_gene: TRBV19; abundance: .; CDR3aa: CASSGQGAGANVLTF; CDR3nt: TGTGCCAGTAGTGGACAGGGGGCTGGGGCCAACGTCCTGACTTTC
j_gene: TRBJ1-6; d_gene: .; v_gene: TRBV25-1; abundance: .; CDR3aa: CASSDGQRANSPLHF; CDR3nt: TGTGCCAGCAGTGATGGACAGAGGGCTAATTCACCCCTCCACTTT
j_gene: TRBJ1-1; d_gene: .; v_gene: TRBV5-1; abundance: once; CDR3aa: CASSLFRVENTEAFF; CDR3nt: TGCGCCAGCAGCTTGTTCCGGGTCGAGAACACTGAAGCTTTCTTT
j_gene: TRBJ2-7; d_gene: .; v_gene: TRBV21-1; abundance: .; CDR3aa: CASRTGTGTYEQYF; CDR3nt: TGTGCCAGCAGAACTGGGACAGGAACCTACGAGCAGTACTTC
j_gene: TRBJ2-3; d_gene: TRBD1; v_gene: TRBV19; abundance: .; CDR3aa: CATSNPGQKTDTQYF; CDR3nt: TGTGCCACGTCCAATCCGGGACAGAAAACAGATACGCAGTATTTT
j_gene: TRBJ2-5; d_gene: TRBD1; v_gene: TRBV6-6; abundance: once; CDR3aa: CASSYQDRAVETQYF; CDR3nt: TGTGCCAGCAGTTACCAGGACAGGGCAGTGGAGACCCAGTACTTC
j_gene: TRBJ1-2; d_gene: .; v_gene: TRBV27; abundance: once; CDR3aa: CASSPQGGGGYTF; CDR3nt: TGTGCCAGCAGTCCGCAGGGTGGGGGCGGCTACACCTTC
j_gene: TRBJ1-2; d_gene: .; v_gene: TRBV10-3; abundance: once; CDR3aa: CAISESGTLDGYTF; CDR3nt: TGTGCCATCAGTGAGTCTGGGACACTCGATGGCTACACCTTC
j_gene: TRBJ2-5; d_gene: .; v_gene: TRBV6-6; abundance: .; CDR3aa: CASSRQVRETQYF; CDR3nt: TGTGCCAGCAGTCGACAGGTCCGAGAGACCCAGTACTTC
j_gene: TRBJ2-7; d_gene: TRBD2; v_gene: TRBV7-8; abundance: .; CDR3aa: CASSREGGPGEQYF; CDR3nt: TGTGCCAGCAGCCGAGAGGGAGGGCCGGGGGAGCAGTACTTC
j_gene: TRBJ2-5; d_gene: TRBD2; v_gene: TRBV28; abundance: .; CDR3aa: CASSFLAGEETQYF; CDR3nt: TGTGCCAGCAGTTTTTTAGCGGGAGAGGAGACCCAGTACTTC
j_gene: TRBJ2-5; d_gene: .; v_gene: TRBV7-2; abundance: .; CDR3aa: CASSLEAGDGETQYF; CDR3nt: TGTGCCAGCAGCTTAGAAGCAGGGGATGGGGAGACCCAGTACTTC
j_gene: TRBJ1-1; d_gene: .; v_gene: TRBV18; abundance: .; CDR3aa: CASSPSPHREGTEAFF; CDR3nt: TGTGCCAGCTCACCCTCGCCCCACAGGGAGGGCACTGAAGCTTTCTTT
j_gene: TRBJ1-4; d_gene: TRBD1; v_gene: TRBV15; abundance: .; CDR3aa: CATSSSLGGYAEKLFF; CDR3nt: TGTGCCACCAGCAGTTCCCTAGGGGGCTACGCTGAAAAACTGTTTTTT
j_gene: TRBJ2-3; d_gene: TRBD2; v_gene: TRBV7-3; abundance: .; CDR3aa: CASSPNGRASTDTQYF; CDR3nt: TGTGCCAGCAGTCCCAATGGGAGGGCTAGCACAGATACGCAGTATTTT
j_gene: TRBJ2-1; d_gene: .; v_gene: TRBV12-3/TRBV12-4; abundance: .; CDR3aa: CASSFDRYNEQFF; CDR3nt: TGTGCCAGCAGTTTTGACAGGTACAATGAGCAGTTCTTC
j_gene: TRBJ1-4; d_gene: TRBD1; v_gene: TRBV18; abundance: .; CDR3aa: CASSPPGTGGSPVNEKLFF; CDR3nt: TGTGCCAGCTCACCACCCGGGACAGGTGGGTCTCCGGTGAATGAAAAACTGTTTTTT
j_gene: TRBJ1-4; d_gene: .; v_gene: TRBV28; abundance: .; CDR3aa: CASSRGDTGHEKLFF; CDR3nt: TGTGCCAGCAGTAGAGGGGACACCGGTCACGAAAAACTGTTTTTT
j_gene: TRBJ2-2; d_gene: .; v_gene: TRBV7-2; abundance: .; CDR3aa: CASSWAPGGDTGELFF; CDR3nt: TGTGCCAGCAGCTGGGCTCCAGGAGGTGACACCGGGGAGCTGTTTTTT
j_gene: TRBJ2-7; d_gene: TRBD1; v_gene: TRBV6-5; abundance: .; CDR3aa: CASSPTGGRDEQYF; CDR3nt: TGTGCCAGCAGCCCGACAGGGGGCAGGGACGAGCAGTACTTC
j_gene: TRBJ2-1; d_gene: TRBD2; v_gene: TRBV6-5; abundance: .; CDR3aa: CASISSGGSYNEQFF; CDR3nt: TGTGCCAGCATATCTAGCGGGGGGTCCTACAATGAGCAGTTCTTC
j_gene: TRBJ2-2; d_gene: .; v_gene: TRBV7-3; abundance: .; CDR3aa: CASSEGTTNTGELFF; CDR3nt: TGTGCCAGCAGCGAAGGGACAACGAACACCGGGGAGCTGTTTTTT
j_gene: TRBJ2-7; d_gene: .; v_gene: TRBV12-3/TRBV12-4; abundance: few; CDR3aa: CASSFHRREQYF; CDR3nt: TGTGCCAGCAGTTTTCACAGGCGGGAGCAGTACTTC
j_gene: TRBJ1-1; d_gene: .; v_gene: TRBV6-2/TRBV6-3; abundance: .; CDR3aa: CASSFNPGWNTEAFF; CDR3nt: TGTGCCAGCAGTTTCAACCCAGGATGGAACACTGAAGCTTTCTTT
j_gene: TRBJ1-2; d_gene: .; v_gene: TRBV10-3; abundance: .; CDR3aa: CAISDQGPIGYTF; CDR3nt: TGTGCCATCAGTGATCAGGGGCCTATCGGCTACACCTTC
j_gene: TRBJ2-2; d_gene: TRBD1; v_gene: TRBV7-2; abundance: .; CDR3aa: CASSWNRGNTGELFF; CDR3nt: TGTGCCAGCAGCTGGAACAGGGGGAACACCGGGGAGCTGTTTTTT
j_gene: TRBJ1-1; d_gene: .; v_gene: TRBV5-1; abundance: few; CDR3aa: CASRGAGGSNTEAFF; CDR3nt: TGCGCCAGCAGGGGCGCGGGGGGCAGTAACACTGAAGCTTTCTTT
j_gene: TRBJ2-7; d_gene: TRBD1; v_gene: TRBV18; abundance: few; CDR3aa: CASSPTGGSYEQYF; CDR3nt: TGTGCCAGCTCACCGACAGGGGGCTCCTACGAGCAGTACTTC
j_gene: TRBJ2-1; d_gene: .; v_gene: TRBV4-2; abundance: .; CDR3aa: CASSQESAGTTYNEQFF; CDR3nt: TGTGCCAGCAGCCAAGAGTCGGCCGGGACAACCTACAATGAGCAGTTCTTC
j_gene: TRBJ2-7; d_gene: TRBD2; v_gene: TRBV4-3; abundance: .; CDR3aa: CASSQELAGGPYEQYF; CDR3nt: TGCGCCAGCAGCCAAGAGTTAGCGGGAGGGCCTTACGAGCAGTACTTC
j_gene: TRBJ1-6; d_gene: .; v_gene: TRBV10-2; abundance: once; CDR3aa: CASSDWENSPLHF; CDR3nt: TGCGCCAGCAGTGATTGGGAGAATTCACCCCTCCACTTT
j_gene: TRBJ1-1; d_gene: .; v_gene: TRBV6-5; abundance: .; CDR3aa: CASSLTGRNTEAFF; CDR3nt: TGTGCCAGCAGTCTCACTGGGCGGAACACTGAAGCTTTCTTT
j_gene: TRBJ1-1; d_gene: TRBD1; v_gene: TRBV6-4; abundance: .; CDR3aa: CASRYQGDTEAFF; CDR3nt: TGTGCCAGCAGATACCAGGGGGACACTGAAGCTTTCTTT
j_gene: TRBJ2-1; d_gene: TRBD1; v_gene: TRBV5-6; abundance: .; CDR3aa: CASSLRTGSYNEQFF; CDR3nt: TGTGCCAGCAGCTTGCGGACAGGGAGCTACAATGAGCAGTTCTTC
j_gene: TRBJ1-5; d_gene: TRBD1; v_gene: TRBV28; abundance: .; CDR3aa: CASSLGGQGGQPQHF; CDR3nt: TGTGCCAGCAGTTTAGGCGGACAGGGCGGTCAGCCCCAGCATTTT
j_gene: TRBJ2-5; d_gene: .; v_gene: TRBV4-2; abundance: .; CDR3aa: CASSQEGQRQETQYF; CDR3nt: TGTGCCAGCAGCCAAGAGGGGCAGAGACAAGAGACCCAGTACTTC
j_gene: TRBJ2-3; d_gene: TRBD2; v_gene: TRBV5-1; abundance: .; CDR3aa: CASSLGLAGTTDTQYF; CDR3nt: TGCGCCAGCAGCTTGGGACTAGCGGGGACCACAGATACGCAGTATTTT
j_gene: TRBJ2-3; d_gene: .; v_gene: TRBV18; abundance: .; CDR3aa: CASSPDLLAGDTQYF; CDR3nt: TGTGCCAGCTCACCAGACCTACTAGCCGGAGATACGCAGTATTTT
j_gene: TRBJ1-6; d_gene: .; v_gene: TRBV4-2; abundance: .; CDR3aa: CASSQDLPGSRGNSPLHF; CDR3nt: TGTGCCAGCAGCCAAGATCTACCAGGTTCTAGGGGCAATTCACCCCTCCACTTT
j_gene: TRBJ2-3; d_gene: .; v_gene: TRBV6-5; abundance: .; CDR3aa: CASRRDSTDTQYF; CDR3nt: TGTGCCAGCAGGCGGGACAGCACAGATACGCAGTATTTT
j_gene: TRBJ2-7; d_gene: TRBD1; v_gene: TRBV5-8; abundance: .; CDR3aa: CASSSGTALGEQYF; CDR3nt: TGTGCCAGCAGCTCTGGGACAGCTTTGGGTGAGCAGTACTTC
j_gene: TRBJ2-4; d_gene: .; v_gene: TRBV7-9; abundance: .; CDR3aa: CASSPPSYPRKNIQYF; CDR3nt: TGTGCCAGCAGCCCACCATCCTATCCACGGAAAAACATTCAGTACTTC
j_gene: TRBJ1-6; d_gene: TRBD1; v_gene: TRBV20-1; abundance: few; CDR3aa: CSASSGQFNSPLHF; CDR3nt: TGCAGTGCTAGTTCGGGACAGTTCAATTCACCCCTCCACTTT
j_gene: TRBJ1-5; d_gene: .; v_gene: TRBV30; abundance: once; CDR3aa: CAWSLQGNQPQHF; CDR3nt: TGTGCCTGGAGCCTACAGGGAAATCAGCCCCAGCATTTT
j_gene: TRBJ2-7; d_gene: .; v_gene: TRBV28; abundance: once; CDR3aa: CASSRGTVPYEQYF; CDR3nt: TGTGCCAGCAGCAGGGGGACTGTTCCCTACGAGCAGTACTTC